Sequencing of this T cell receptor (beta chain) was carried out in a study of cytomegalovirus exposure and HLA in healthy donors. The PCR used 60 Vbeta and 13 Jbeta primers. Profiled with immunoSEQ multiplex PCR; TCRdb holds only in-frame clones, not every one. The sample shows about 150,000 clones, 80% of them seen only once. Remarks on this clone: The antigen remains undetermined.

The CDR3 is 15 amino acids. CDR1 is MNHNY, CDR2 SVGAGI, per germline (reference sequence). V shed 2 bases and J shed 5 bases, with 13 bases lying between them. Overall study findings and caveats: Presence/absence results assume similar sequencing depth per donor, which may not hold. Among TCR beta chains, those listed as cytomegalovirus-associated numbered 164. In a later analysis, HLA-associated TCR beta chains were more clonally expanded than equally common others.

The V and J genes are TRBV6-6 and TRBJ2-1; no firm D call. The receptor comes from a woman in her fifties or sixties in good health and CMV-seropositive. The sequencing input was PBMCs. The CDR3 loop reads CASSYGGLGDNEQFF. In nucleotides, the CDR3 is TGTGCCAGCAGTTACGGTGGTCTAGGCGACAATGAGCAGTTCTTC.